These 14 T cell receptor beta chains originate from one sample sequenced in a study of T cells in Graves' hyperthyroidism and ophthalmopathy. It was RNA transcripts that yielded the amplified TCR beta CDR3 regions. First-round RT-PCR targeting the TCR CDR3 was performed with the HTBI primer set. A single record per CDR3 protein comes from TCRdb applying MiXCR to the multiplex PCR reads. This table holds around 620,000 distinct CDR3 sequences, 46% found once. The sample consisted of peripheral blood or thyroid tissue (not recorded which). Receptor source: an adult woman with Graves' disease, either hyperthyroidism or ophthalmopathy (not recorded which).

For this clonotype: A single base separates this from a much larger clone, so it may be a read error. The chain is built from TRBV5-1 and TRBJ2-5; D may match TRBD1 or TRBD2 (7 bases each). Looked up from germline, CDR1 is SGHRS and CDR2 is YFSETQ. The V and J ends lost 7 bases and 3 bases respectively, with 19 bases between them. This CDR3 has 15 amino acids. The chain's CDR3 is CASCKSGTAKETQYF. The CDR3 DNA sequence: TGCGCCAGCTGCAAAAGCGGGACAGCTAAAGAGACCCAGTACTTC.

The chain joins TRBV20-1 to TRBJ1-3; D unclear. This CDR3 contains 13 residues. V shed 4 bases and J shed 0 bases, with 7 bases lying between them. CDR1 is DFQATT and CDR2 is SNEGSKA in the germline V gene (reference sequence). CDR3: CSATRLSGNTIYF. In DNA, the CDR3 is TGCAGTGCTACGCGGCTCTCTGGAAACACCATATATTTT.

The DNA of the CDR3 is TGTGCCATCAGCCGGGGGATGATGGAGACCCAGTACTTC. It specifies CAISRGMMETQYF. The V gene is TRBV10-3, the J gene TRBJ2-5; the D gene is possibly TRBD2 (6 bases). V was pared by 6 bases and J by 5 bases, with 13 bases between. The CDR3 covers 13 residues. CDR1 and CDR2 (germline): ENHRY, SYGVKD.

The chain has TRBV5-1 and TRBJ1-2; TRBD1 might be the D (5 bases). CDR3 length: 13 residues. CDR1 and CDR2 (germline): SGHRS, YFSETQ. V gave up 3 bases and J gave up 7 bases, with 13 bases separating them. The CDR3 reads CASSSGGVSGYTF. Written as DNA, the CDR3 is TGCGCCAGCAGCTCTGGGGGGGTATCTGGCTACACCTTC. Based on the CDR3 plus reference TRBV5-1 and TRBJ1-2, the full variable domain is KAGVTQTPRYLIKTRGQQVTLSCSPISGHRSVSWYQQTPGQGLQFLFEYFSETQRNKGNFPGRFSGRQFSNSRSEMNVSTLELGDSALYLCASSSGGVSGYTFGSGTRLTVV.

About this clonotype itself: The junction does not match germline at one end; this may be a read error. The chain is built from TRBV2 and TRBJ2-4; 8 bases map to TRBD2. The CDR3 contains 17 residues. Germline CDR1 SNHLY, CDR2 FYNNEI. The CDR3 region is CASGELAGTLAKNIQYF. The CDR3 region has the DNA TGTGCCAGCGGTGAGCTAGCGGGTACTTTAGCCAAAAACATTCAGTACTTC.

The chain joins TRBV10-2 to TRBJ1-1; TRBD1 is a possible D gene (5 bases). Germline CDR1 is WSHSY and CDR2 is SAAADI. The germline V and J ends were trimmed by 7 bases and 4 bases, with 16 bases remaining between them. CDR3 size: 14 residues. The CDR3 DNA is TGCGCCAGCATTTTAGCCGGGGGGGTCACTGAAGCTTTCTTT. Encoded protein: CASILAGGVTEAFF.

This chain uses TRBV29-1 with TRBJ1-4, with D uncertain. Germline CDR1 and CDR2: SQVTM and ANQGSEA. The CDR3 has 13 amino acids. CDR3 in amino acids: CIGRWQSNEKLFF. The CDR3 DNA sequence: TGCATCGGGAGGTGGCAGAGTAATGAAAAACTGTTTTTT.

The CDR3 is CASSSPGQGSGYTF. CDR3 bases: TGTGCCAGCAGCTCTCCGGGACAGGGCAGTGGCTACACCTTC. The chain has TRBV7-2 and TRBJ1-2; TRBD1 matches at 9 bases. J was trimmed by 7 bases and V by 4 bases; bases with no gene match: 7. The V gene's germline CDR1 is SGHTA and CDR2 FQGNSA. The CDR3 has 14 amino acids. Full variable domain (remainder filled in from reference TRBV7-2 and TRBJ1-2): GAGVSQSPSNKVTEKGKDVELRCDPISGHTALYWYRQSLGQGLEFLIYFQGNSAPDKSGLPSDRFSAERTGGSVSTLTIQRTQQEDSAVYLCASSSPGQGSGYTFGSGTRLTVV.

This clonotype was observed many times. The chain joins TRBV2 to TRBJ2-3; 8 bases are a match to TRBD2. The CDR3 is made up of 14 amino acids. J gave up 0 bases and V 10 bases, and 6 bases lay outside the gene matches. The V gene's germline CDR1 is SNHLY and CDR2 FYNNEI. The CDR3 region is CATASGPSTDTQYF. In DNA form, the CDR3 reads TGTGCCACCGCTAGCGGGCCTAGCACAGATACGCAGTATTTT.

This clonotype was recorded at least ten times. V and J are TRBV29-1 and TRBJ2-7; D tentatively reads TRBD1 or TRBD2 (5 bases each). This CDR3 comprises 12 residues. V lost 3 bases and J 2 bases, leaving 8 bases between the germline ends. Germline CDR1 and CDR2: SQVTM and ANQGSEA. The CDR3 loop is CSVERGPYEQYF. The CDR3 nucleotides read TGCAGCGTTGAGAGGGGCCCCTACGAGCAGTACTTC.

The sample holds one count of this clonotype. The chain uses TRBV11-2 and TRBJ1-1; D perhaps matches TRBD1 (6 bases). Germline CDR1 SGHAT, CDR2 FQNNGV. V was clipped by 5 bases and J by 11 bases, with 18 bases between them. CDR3 length: 13 amino acids. CDR3 nucleotide sequence: TGTGCCAGCAGCCCGCGGTCGACAGGCTCCGCTTTCTTT. Protein sequence: CASSPRSTGSAFF.

The V and J genes are TRBV5-1 and TRBJ2-2; D call uncertain. Looked up from germline, CDR1 is SGHRS and CDR2 is YFSETQ. The CDR3 loop spans 15 amino acids. With 4 bases removed from V and 6 bases from J, the gap between germline ends came to 16 bases. DNA for the CDR3: TGCGCCAGCAGCCGCCAAGACGGTTGGGCCGGGGAGCTGTTTTTT. Translation: CASSRQDGWAGELFF.

This clonotype appeared many times. CDR3 sequence reads: CASGTGGNYEQYF. For the CDR3, the DNA is TGTGCCAGCGGAACCGGGGGAAACTACGAGCAGTACTTC. V and J are TRBV6-2 or TRBV6-3 and TRBJ2-7, with D possibly TRBD2 on 6 matching bases. V was trimmed by 8 bases and J by 3 bases, leaving 14 bases between them. The germline V gene has CDR1 MNHEY and CDR2 SVGEGT. This CDR3 region has 13 residues.

The V and J genes are TRBV10-3 and TRBJ2-2; TRBD1 aligns across 9 bases. V dropped 9 bases and J dropped 7; count of bases not matched to a gene: 9. Germline V gene lookup returns CDR1 ENHRY and CDR2 SYGVKD. CDR3 length equals 14 residues. The CDR3 region is CAIRDREDSGELFF. The CDR3 DNA follows: TGTGCCATAAGGGACAGGGAGGACAGCGGGGAGCTGTTTTTT.